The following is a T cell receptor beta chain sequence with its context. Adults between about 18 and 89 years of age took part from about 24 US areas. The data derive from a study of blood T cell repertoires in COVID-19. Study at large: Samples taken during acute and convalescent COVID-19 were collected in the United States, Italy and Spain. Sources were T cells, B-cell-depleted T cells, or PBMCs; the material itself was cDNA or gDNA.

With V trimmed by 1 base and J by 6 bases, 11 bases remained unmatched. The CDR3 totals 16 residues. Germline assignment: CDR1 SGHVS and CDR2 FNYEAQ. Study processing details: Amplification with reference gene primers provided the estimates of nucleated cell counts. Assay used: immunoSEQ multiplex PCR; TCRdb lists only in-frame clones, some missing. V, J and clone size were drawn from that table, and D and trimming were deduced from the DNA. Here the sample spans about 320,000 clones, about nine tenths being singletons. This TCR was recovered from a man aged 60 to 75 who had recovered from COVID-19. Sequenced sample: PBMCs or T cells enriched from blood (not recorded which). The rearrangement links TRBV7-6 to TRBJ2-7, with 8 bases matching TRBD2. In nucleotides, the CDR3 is TGTGCCAGCAGCTTAGAGGCGAGCGGGAGAAGGGGCGAGCAGTACTTC. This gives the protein CASSLEASGRRGEQYF.